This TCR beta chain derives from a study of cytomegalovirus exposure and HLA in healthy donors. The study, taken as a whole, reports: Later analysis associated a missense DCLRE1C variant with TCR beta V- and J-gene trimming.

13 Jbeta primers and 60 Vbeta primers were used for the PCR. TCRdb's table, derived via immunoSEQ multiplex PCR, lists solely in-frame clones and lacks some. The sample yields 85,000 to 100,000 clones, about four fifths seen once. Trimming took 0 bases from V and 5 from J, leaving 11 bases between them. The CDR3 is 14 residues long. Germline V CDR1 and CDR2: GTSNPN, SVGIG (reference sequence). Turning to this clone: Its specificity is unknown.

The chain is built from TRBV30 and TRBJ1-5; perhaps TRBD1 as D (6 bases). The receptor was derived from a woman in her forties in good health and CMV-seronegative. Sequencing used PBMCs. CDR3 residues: CAWSVLSGDQPQHF. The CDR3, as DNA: TGTGCCTGGAGTGTACTTTCAGGGGATCAGCCCCAGCATTTT.